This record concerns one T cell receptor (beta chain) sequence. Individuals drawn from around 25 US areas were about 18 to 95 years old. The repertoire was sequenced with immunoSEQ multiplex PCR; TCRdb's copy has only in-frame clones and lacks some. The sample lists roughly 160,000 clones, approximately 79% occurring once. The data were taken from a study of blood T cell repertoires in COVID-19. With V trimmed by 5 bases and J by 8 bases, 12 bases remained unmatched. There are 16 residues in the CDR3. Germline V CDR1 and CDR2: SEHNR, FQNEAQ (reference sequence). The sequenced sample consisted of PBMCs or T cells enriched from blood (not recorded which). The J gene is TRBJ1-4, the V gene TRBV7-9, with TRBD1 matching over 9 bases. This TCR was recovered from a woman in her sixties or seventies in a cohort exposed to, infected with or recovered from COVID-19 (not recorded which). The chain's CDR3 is CASSPSDRGRTEKLFF. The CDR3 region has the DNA TGTGCCAGCAGCCCCTCGGACAGGGGCCGAACCGAAAAACTGTTTTTT.